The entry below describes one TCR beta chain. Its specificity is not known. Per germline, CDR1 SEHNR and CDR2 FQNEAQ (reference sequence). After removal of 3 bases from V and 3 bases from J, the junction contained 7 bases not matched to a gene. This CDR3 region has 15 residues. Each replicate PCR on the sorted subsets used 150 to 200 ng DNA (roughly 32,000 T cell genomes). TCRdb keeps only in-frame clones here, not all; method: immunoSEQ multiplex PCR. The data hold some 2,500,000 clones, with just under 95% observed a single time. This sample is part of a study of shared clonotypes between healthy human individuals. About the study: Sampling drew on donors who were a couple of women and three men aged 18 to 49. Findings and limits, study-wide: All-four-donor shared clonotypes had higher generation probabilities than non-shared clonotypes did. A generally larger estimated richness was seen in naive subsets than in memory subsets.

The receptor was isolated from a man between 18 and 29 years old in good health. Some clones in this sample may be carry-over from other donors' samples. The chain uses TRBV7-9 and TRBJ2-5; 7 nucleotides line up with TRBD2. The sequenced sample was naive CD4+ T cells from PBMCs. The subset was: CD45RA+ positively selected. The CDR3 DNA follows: TGTGCCAGCAGCTTGGGTCGGAGCGGGGAAGAGACCCAGTACTTC. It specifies CASSLGRSGEETQYF.